Presented here are 19 T cell receptor beta chains from one specimen sequenced in a study of T cell responses to AZD1222 COVID-19 vaccine. This table comes from immunoSEQ multiplex PCR, and its TCRdb copy is limited to in-frame clones, with some not included. The table lists some 130,000 clones, over 65% of them singletons, with 4.1% in the top ten. The sequences come from peripheral blood, collected on day 0 of AZD1222 vaccination. Every receptor here comes from an adult in good health.

This rearrangement joins TRBV11-2 to TRBJ1-2, with unresolved D. This CDR3 comprises 15 residues. The germline V and J ends were trimmed by 1 base and 2 bases, with 11 bases remaining between them. CDR1 SGHAT and CDR2 FQNNGV come from the germline V gene. The CDR3 DNA follows: TGTGCCAGCAGCTTAGGTACACGGGTAAACTATGGCTACACCTTC. Translation gives CASSLGTRVNYGYTF.

This chain links TRBV5-1 with TRBJ2-7; TRBD1 might be the D (5 bases). The CDR3 covers 15 residues. V gave up 5 bases and J gave up 3 bases, with 18 bases separating them. The V gene's germline CDR1 is SGHRS and CDR2 YFSETQ. This chain's CDR3 is CASSSSPQGIYEQYF. In nucleotides, the CDR3 is TGCGCCAGCAGTAGTTCCCCTCAGGGCATCTACGAGCAGTACTTC.

The chain recombines TRBV19 with TRBJ2-2; D remains unclear. The CDR3 length is 16 residues. Trimming took off 10 bases at V and 0 bases at J, with 18 bases between the two ends. Germline V gene lookup returns CDR1 LNHDA and CDR2 SQIVND (reference sequence). Here the CDR3 reads CATGPDILANTGELFF. CDR3 bases: TGTGCCACCGGACCCGACATTCTAGCGAACACCGGGGAGCTGTTTTTT.

This sequence joins TRBV3-1 (or the pseudogene TRBV3-2) and TRBJ2-3; TRBD2 might be the D (6 bases). CDR1 is LGHDT and CDR2 is YNNKEL in the germline V gene (reference sequence). The germline V and J ends were trimmed by 4 bases and 6 bases, with 11 bases remaining between them. The CDR3 has 13 amino acids. For the CDR3, the DNA is TGTGCCAGCAGCCCTCCTGGGGGGGATACGCAGTATTTT. This sequence encodes CASSPPGGDTQYF.

The chain has TRBV28 and TRBJ1-2; tentative D call: TRBD1 (6 bases). The CDR3 length is 13 residues. Trimming cost V 8 bases and J 6 bases, with 16 bases left between them. Germline CDR1 MDHEN, CDR2 SYDVKM. CDR3 sequence: CASLSRTADGYTF. CDR3 in DNA: TGTGCCAGCCTCAGCAGGACAGCTGATGGCTACACCTTC.

This sequence joins TRBV11-2 and TRBJ2-1; D call uncertain. This CDR3 has 17 residues. Trimming stripped 5 bases from V and 0 bases from J, with 17 bases between. Germline V gives CDR1 SGHAT, CDR2 FQNNGV. CDR3 sequence reads: CASSLWQAASSYNEQFF. Written as DNA, the CDR3 is TGTGCCAGCAGCCTTTGGCAGGCTGCTAGCTCCTACAATGAGCAGTTCTTC.

The V and J genes are TRBV28 and TRBJ1-2, with D possibly matching TRBD1 (5 bases). Trimming stripped 2 bases from V and 5 bases from J, with 9 bases between. Germline CDR1 and CDR2: MDHEN and SYDVKM. This CDR3 is 13 amino acids long. This chain's CDR3 is CASSLGAGYGYTF. The DNA of the CDR3 is TGTGCCAGCAGTTTAGGAGCAGGGTATGGCTACACCTTC.

The J gene is TRBJ2-3, the V gene TRBV11-2, with 7 bases identical to TRBD1. The V gene's germline CDR1 is SGHAT and CDR2 FQNNGV. V lost 5 bases and J lost 5; bases outside the gene matches: 10. This CDR3 spans 15 amino acids. This chain's CDR3 is CASSISLQGRDTQYF. The CDR3 DNA reads TGTGCCAGCAGCATTTCCTTACAGGGGAGAGATACGCAGTATTTT.

V and J are TRBV5-1 and TRBJ1-4; D not resolved. Germline lookup yields CDR1 SGHRS and CDR2 YFSETQ. The CDR3 runs 15 residues. Trimming took 2 bases from V and 4 from J, leaving 12 bases between them. The CDR3 loop reads CASSFGGSVNEKLFF. The CDR3, as DNA: TGCGCCAGCAGCTTCGGTGGGTCCGTTAATGAAAAACTGTTTTTT.

The V gene is TRBV5-1, the J gene TRBJ2-5; D gene unclear. From germline, CDR1 is SGHRS and CDR2 YFSETQ. The germline V and J ends were trimmed by 4 bases and 5 bases, with 6 bases remaining between them. The CDR3 sequence is 11 residues long. CDR3 nucleotide sequence: TGCGCCAGCAGCATCGACGAGACCCAGTACTTC. As protein: CASSIDETQYF.

The chain links TRBV6-5 to TRBJ1-5; the D is unclear. V lost 6 bases, J lost 3 bases, and 9 bases lay in between. This CDR3 contains 13 residues. The germline gives CDR1 MNHEY, CDR2 SVGAGI. The CDR3 here is CASSRGLNQPQHF. CDR3 nucleotides: TGTGCCAGCAGCCGTGGGCTCAATCAGCCCCAGCATTTT.

This clone was seen a handful of times. The chain has TRBV5-1 and TRBJ2-7; D possibly uses TRBD1 or TRBD2 (5 bases each). The V and J ends lost 0 bases and 6 bases respectively, with 16 bases between them. CDR3 length: 15 amino acids. Germline V lookup: CDR1 SGHRS, CDR2 YFSETQ. CDR3 nucleotides: TGCGCCAGCAGCTTGGATATTGCCAGGGCGGGCGAGCAGTACTTC. This encodes CASSLDIARAGEQYF.

The chain carries TRBV4-1 and TRBJ1-1; weak D call: TRBD1 (5 bases). Germline lookup yields CDR1 MGHRA and CDR2 YSYEKL. The CDR3 totals 16 residues. V was pared by 0 bases and J by 4 bases, with 15 bases between. The CDR3 DNA sequence: TGCGCCAGCAGCCAAGATCCAGCGGGGCGGGCCACTGAAGCTTTCTTT. This encodes CASSQDPAGRATEAFF.

V usage is TRBV6-5 and J usage is TRBJ1-6, with a possible D match to TRBD1 (5 bases). The CDR3 loop spans 14 amino acids. V was shortened by 8 bases and J by 8 bases, with 16 bases between the two germline ends. Looked up from germline, CDR1 is MNHEY and CDR2 is SVGAGI. The DNA of the CDR3 is TGTGCCAGCCGATTCCGCACAGGAGATTCACCCCTCCACTTT. Its protein is CASRFRTGDSPLHF.

The genes are TRBV9 and TRBJ1-2; a weak D match, TRBD1 (6 bases). Germline loops: CDR1 SGDLS, CDR2 YYNGEE. The CDR3 is 13 amino acids. V gave up 3 bases and J gave up 4 bases, with 10 bases separating them. The CDR3 region is CASSAGQSYGYTF. In DNA, the CDR3 is TGTGCCAGCAGCGCCGGACAGAGCTATGGCTACACCTTC.

V usage is TRBV6-5 and J usage is TRBJ1-2; TRBD1 matches at 9 bases. V lost 6 bases and J lost 5; bases outside the gene matches: 7. The CDR3 is made up of 14 amino acids. Germline V gene data show CDR1 as MNHEY and CDR2 as SVGAGI. Written as DNA, the CDR3 is TGTGCCAGCAGAAGAGGACAGGGGAGTTATGGCTACACCTTC. Its protein is CASRRGQGSYGYTF.

This chain's CDR3 is CASSTRTGEDTEAFF. CDR3 DNA sequence: TGCGCCAGCAGCACCCGGACAGGAGAAGACACTGAAGCTTTCTTT. The chain combines TRBV4-1 with TRBJ1-1, with TRBD1 identical over 7 bases. J lost 3 bases, V lost 5 bases, and 9 bases had no gene match. This CDR3 contains 15 residues. The germline V gene has CDR1 MGHRA and CDR2 YSYEKL.

This chain connects TRBV2 to TRBJ1-5, with D perhaps TRBD1 (5 bases). The V and J ends lost 3 bases and 7 bases respectively, with 16 bases between them. In germline, CDR1 is SNHLY, CDR2 FYNNEI. CDR3 length: 15 amino acids. The CDR3 bases are TGTGCCAGCAGTGAGGGTCAGGCAGGGTACCAGCCCCAGCATTTT. As protein: CASSEGQAGYQPQHF.

The chain has TRBV18 and TRBJ2-7; 7 bases map to TRBD1. The CDR3 has 16 amino acids. V dropped 1 base and J dropped 2; count of bases not matched to a gene: 8. Germline V gene sequence: CDR1 KGHSH, CDR2 LQKENI. The CDR3 coding sequence is TGTGCCAGCTCACCACGTTACAGGGGATCCCCCTACGAGCAGTACTTC. It codes for CASSPRYRGSPYEQYF.